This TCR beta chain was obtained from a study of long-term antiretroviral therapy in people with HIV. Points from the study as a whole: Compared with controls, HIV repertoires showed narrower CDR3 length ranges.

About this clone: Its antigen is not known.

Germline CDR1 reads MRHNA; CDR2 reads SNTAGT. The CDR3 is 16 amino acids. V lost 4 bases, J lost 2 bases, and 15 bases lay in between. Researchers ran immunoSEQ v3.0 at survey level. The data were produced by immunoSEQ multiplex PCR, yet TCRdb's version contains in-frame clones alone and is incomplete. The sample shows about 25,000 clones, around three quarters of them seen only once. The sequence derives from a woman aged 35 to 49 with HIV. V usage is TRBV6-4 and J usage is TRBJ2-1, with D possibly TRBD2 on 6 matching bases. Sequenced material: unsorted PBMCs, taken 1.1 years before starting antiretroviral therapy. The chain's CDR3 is CASSGGTQNPYNEQFF. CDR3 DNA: TGTGCCAGCAGTGGCGGGACCCAAAACCCCTACAATGAGCAGTTCTTC.